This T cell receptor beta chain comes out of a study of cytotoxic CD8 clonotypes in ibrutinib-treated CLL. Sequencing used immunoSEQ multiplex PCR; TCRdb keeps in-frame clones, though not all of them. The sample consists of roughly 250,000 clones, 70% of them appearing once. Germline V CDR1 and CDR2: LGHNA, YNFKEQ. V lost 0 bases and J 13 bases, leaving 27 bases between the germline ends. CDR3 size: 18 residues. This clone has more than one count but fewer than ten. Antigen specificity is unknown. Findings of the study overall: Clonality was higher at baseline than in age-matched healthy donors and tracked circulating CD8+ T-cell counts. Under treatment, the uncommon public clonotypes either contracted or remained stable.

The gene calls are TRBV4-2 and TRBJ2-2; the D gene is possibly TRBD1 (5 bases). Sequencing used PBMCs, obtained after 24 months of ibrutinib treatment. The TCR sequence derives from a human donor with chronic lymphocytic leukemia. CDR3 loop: CASSQEGVRVHVGMGLFF. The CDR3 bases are TGTGCCAGCAGCCAAGAAGGGGTCAGGGTCCATGTTGGGATGGGGCTGTTTTTT.